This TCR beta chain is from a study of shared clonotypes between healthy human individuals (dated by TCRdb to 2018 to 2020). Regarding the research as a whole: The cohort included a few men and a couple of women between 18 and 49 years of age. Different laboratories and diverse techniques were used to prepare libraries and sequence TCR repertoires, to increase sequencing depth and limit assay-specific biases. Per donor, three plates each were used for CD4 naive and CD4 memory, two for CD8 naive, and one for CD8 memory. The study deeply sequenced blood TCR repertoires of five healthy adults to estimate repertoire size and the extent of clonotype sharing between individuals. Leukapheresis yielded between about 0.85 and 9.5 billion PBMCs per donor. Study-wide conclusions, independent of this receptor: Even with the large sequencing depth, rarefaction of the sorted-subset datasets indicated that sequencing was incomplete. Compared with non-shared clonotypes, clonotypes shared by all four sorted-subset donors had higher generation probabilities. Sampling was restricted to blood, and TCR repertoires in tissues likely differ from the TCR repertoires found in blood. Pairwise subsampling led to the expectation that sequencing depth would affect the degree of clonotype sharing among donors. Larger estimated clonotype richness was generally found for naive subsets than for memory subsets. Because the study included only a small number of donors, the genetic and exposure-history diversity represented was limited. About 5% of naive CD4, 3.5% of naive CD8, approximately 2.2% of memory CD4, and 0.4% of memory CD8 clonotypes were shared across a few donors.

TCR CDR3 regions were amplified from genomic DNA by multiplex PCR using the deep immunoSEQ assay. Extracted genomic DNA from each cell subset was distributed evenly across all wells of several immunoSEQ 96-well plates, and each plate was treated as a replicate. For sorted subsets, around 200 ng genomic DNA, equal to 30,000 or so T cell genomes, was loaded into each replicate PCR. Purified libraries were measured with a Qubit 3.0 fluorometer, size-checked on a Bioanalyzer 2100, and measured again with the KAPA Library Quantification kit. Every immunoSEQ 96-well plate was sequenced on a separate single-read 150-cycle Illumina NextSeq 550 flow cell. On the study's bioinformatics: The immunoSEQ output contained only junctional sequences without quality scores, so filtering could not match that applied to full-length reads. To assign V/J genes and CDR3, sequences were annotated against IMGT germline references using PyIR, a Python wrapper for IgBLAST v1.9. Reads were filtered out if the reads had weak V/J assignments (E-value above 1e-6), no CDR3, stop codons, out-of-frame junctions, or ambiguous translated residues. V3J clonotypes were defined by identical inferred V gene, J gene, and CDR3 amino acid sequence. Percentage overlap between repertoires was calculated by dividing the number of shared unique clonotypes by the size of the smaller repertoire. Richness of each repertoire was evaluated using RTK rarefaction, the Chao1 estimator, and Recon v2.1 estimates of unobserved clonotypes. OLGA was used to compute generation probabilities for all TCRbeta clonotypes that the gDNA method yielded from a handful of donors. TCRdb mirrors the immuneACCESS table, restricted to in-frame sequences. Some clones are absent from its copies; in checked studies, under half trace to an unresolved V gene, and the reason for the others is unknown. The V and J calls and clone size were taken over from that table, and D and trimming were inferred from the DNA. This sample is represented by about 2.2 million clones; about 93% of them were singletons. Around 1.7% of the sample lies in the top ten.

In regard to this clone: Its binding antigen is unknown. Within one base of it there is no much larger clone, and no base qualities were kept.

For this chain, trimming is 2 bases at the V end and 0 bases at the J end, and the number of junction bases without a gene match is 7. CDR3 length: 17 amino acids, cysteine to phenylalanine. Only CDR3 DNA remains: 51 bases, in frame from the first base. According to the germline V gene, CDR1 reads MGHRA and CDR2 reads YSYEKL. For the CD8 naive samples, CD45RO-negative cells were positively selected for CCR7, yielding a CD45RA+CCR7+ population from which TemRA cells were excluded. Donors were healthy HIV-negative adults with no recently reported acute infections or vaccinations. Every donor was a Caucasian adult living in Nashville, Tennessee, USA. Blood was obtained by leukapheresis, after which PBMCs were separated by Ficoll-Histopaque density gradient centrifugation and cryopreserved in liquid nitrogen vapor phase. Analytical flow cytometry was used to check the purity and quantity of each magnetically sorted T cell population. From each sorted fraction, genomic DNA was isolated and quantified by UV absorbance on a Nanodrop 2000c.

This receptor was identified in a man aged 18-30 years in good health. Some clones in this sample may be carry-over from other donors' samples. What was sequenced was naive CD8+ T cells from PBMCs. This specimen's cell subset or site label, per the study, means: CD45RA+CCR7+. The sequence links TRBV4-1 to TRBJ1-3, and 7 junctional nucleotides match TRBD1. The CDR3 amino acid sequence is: CASSQIPGQLSGNTIYF. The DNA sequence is TGCGCCAGCAGCCAAATACCGGGACAGCTCTCTGGAAACACCATATATTTT.